The text below deals with one T cell receptor (beta chain). Its specificity is not known. Germline-derived CDR1 and CDR2 are SGHDN and FVKESK. This CDR3 has 14 residues. This entry comes from a study of T cells expressing NK-cell markers. The study's findings and limits: Of the CD8+ T cells in roughly 6 donors, about 1.0-7.0% belonged to dominant NKG2C+ clonotypes.

Generation of TCR beta cDNA was performed by 5'RACE template switching incorporating UMIs. Reanalyzing the 5' RACE reads, TCRdb keeps one entry per CDR3 protein, without DNA. The clone table shows 130,000 to 150,000 distinct CDR3 sequences, with the ten largest holding 10% to 15%. This clonotype was obtained from a man between 18 and 35 years old in good health. Sample: blood T cells: a sorted CD56 or NKG2C T cell subset, CD4+ or CD8+ T cells, or bulk PBMC T cells (not recorded which). The chain employs TRBV14 and TRBJ2-3. The CDR3 spells CASSQGILADTQYF.